These T cell receptor beta chains were read from a single sample in a study of T-cell reconstitution after alpha-beta-depleted transplantation in children. TCRdb ran MiXCR on the PCR reads and lists one entry per CDR3 protein. The repertoire holds hundreds of thousands of distinct CDR3 sequences, with approximately 16% as singletons. The sample consisted of PBMCs from the stem cell graft donor, taken from the stem cell graft. The receptors originated from a human donor who donated a stem cell graft to a child with acute myeloid leukemia. CDR3s leave out the opening cysteine and the closing phenylalanine or tryptophan. A D gene is named only where the DNA matches it firmly.

d_gene	v_gene	j_gene	CDR3aa
.	TRBV25-1	TRBJ2-7	ASSDDDFSYEQY
TRBD1	TRBV27	TRBJ2-4	ASSLSGTGPTKNIQY
TRBD1	TRBV9	TRBJ2-2	ASNRQGILTGELF
TRBD2	TRBV24-1	TRBJ2-1	ATSDSPGLAAYNEQF
.	TRBV20-1	TRBJ2-5	SASRGGEQETQY
TRBD1	TRBV4-3	TRBJ1-1	ASRHTGDTEAF
.	TRBV7-2	TRBJ2-2	ASSLFRSGELF
.	TRBV12-3/TRBV12-4	TRBJ1-2	ASSSRARYGYT
TRBD1	TRBV24-1	TRBJ2-6	ATSEGGQGAVRDNVLT
.	TRBV20-1	TRBJ2-2	SAREAGASNTGELF
TRBD1	TRBV20-1	TRBJ2-5	SARPATTGSKETQY
.	TRBV6-5	TRBJ2-1	ASSYDAGSYNEQF
TRBD1	TRBV20-1	TRBJ1-6	SARITGGRNSPLH
TRBD1	TRBV5-1	TRBJ2-1	ASRAQGRGNEQF
.	TRBV5-1	TRBJ1-1	ASSLTVVRENTEAF
TRBD1	TRBV7-6	TRBJ2-5	ASSGQGQDQETQY
.	TRBV7-9	TRBJ1-1	ASSSGQYGYTEAF
TRBD1	TRBV20-1	TRBJ2-2	SATPQTGVTGELF
TRBD1	TRBV10-2	TRBJ1-5	ASSGRQGVGSNQPQH
.	TRBV12-3/TRBV12-4	TRBJ2-1	ASSAPGHEQF
.	TRBV9	TRBJ2-1	ASSEGGKVNNEQF
.	TRBV9	TRBJ2-7	ASSSRLVMGEQY
.	TRBV30	TRBJ1-1	AWSVGARDTEAF
.	TRBV15	TRBJ2-4	ATSRRELQNIQY
TRBD1	TRBV13	TRBJ2-7	ASSADRGKGYEQY
.	TRBV10-3	TRBJ2-3	AISEPPVDTQY
TRBD2	TRBV5-5	TRBJ2-4	ASSLGVTSGVKNIQY
.	TRBV7-2	TRBJ2-5	ASSSQRGAGETQY
.	TRBV5-5	TRBJ2-1	ASFLSGRYNEQF
.	TRBV4-1	TRBJ1-5	ASSQARDQPQH
.	TRBV5-6	TRBJ1-2	ASSQGPGLNYGYT
.	TRBV5-1	TRBJ2-2	ASSSDRPNTGELF
TRBD1	TRBV6-2/TRBV6-3	TRBJ1-1	ASSVRDRDAF
TRBD2	TRBV10-3	TRBJ2-7	AISAGLAGTSYEQY
.	TRBV5-6	TRBJ2-4	ASSFTRQDIQY
TRBD2	TRBV20-1	TRBJ2-7	SARDQAGARYEQY
.	TRBV28	TRBJ2-5	ASRHPGVQETQY
TRBD2	TRBV24-1	TRBJ2-1	ATSDGPGTSGGISYNEQF